This record covers a single TCR beta chain. This record comes from a study of cytomegalovirus exposure and HLA in healthy donors. Germline V CDR1 and CDR2: SGDLS, YYNGEE. Germline trimming cut 4 bases from V and 4 bases from J; bases unmatched to any gene: 10. This CDR3 has 15 amino acids. Primers for the PCR totalled 60 Vbeta and 13 Jbeta. The repertoire was sequenced with immunoSEQ multiplex PCR; TCRdb's copy has only in-frame clones and lacks some. This sample has under 150,000 clones, with 82% found just once. This chain joins TRBV9 and TRBJ2-7; 8 bases map to TRBD2. The TCR comes from a male donor in good health and CMV-seronegative. Sequences were obtained from PBMCs. The CDR3 here is CASSFSRAGDYEQYF. The DNA for the CDR3 is TGTGCCAGCAGCTTCTCGAGAGCGGGAGATTACGAGCAGTACTTC.